The 2 T cell receptor beta chains presented below share a single source sample, sequenced in a study of shared T cell receptors in the human thymus. The assay was immunoSEQ multiplex PCR, and TCRdb's table has in-frame clones only and misses some. In the table there are 600,000 or so clones, approximately 89% of which are singletons. The sample was also reused in another study, on human thymus T cells.

Sequencing input: thymocytes. These receptors all come from a boy in the first two years of life with a congenital heart defect.

The chain couples TRBV28 to TRBJ2-1; D is ambiguous. The CDR3 is 12 amino acids. Trimming left V 5 bases short and J 3 bases short, with 5 bases between. CDR1 is MDHEN, CDR2 SYDVKM, per germline. The CDR3 region has the DNA TGTGCCAGCAGTCGAGTCTACAATGAGCAGTTCTTC. Translating gives CASSRVYNEQFF. Supplemented by reference TRBV28 and TRBJ2-1, the full variable domain reads DVKVTQSSRYLVKRTGEKVFLECVQDMDHENMFWYRQDPGLGLRLIYFSYDVKMKEKGDIPEGYSVSREKKERFSLILESASTNQTSMYLCASSRVYNEQFFGPGTRLTVL.

The J gene is TRBJ2-2, the V gene TRBV28, with D tentatively TRBD1 (6 bases). Trimming removed 7 bases at V and 6 bases at J, with 21 bases between. The CDR3 has 16 residues. In germline, CDR1 is MDHEN, CDR2 SYDVKM. The CDR3 loop is CASNTGSPSEPGELFF. CDR3 DNA sequence: TGTGCCAGCAATACAGGGTCCCCAAGTGAACCCGGGGAGCTGTTTTTT.